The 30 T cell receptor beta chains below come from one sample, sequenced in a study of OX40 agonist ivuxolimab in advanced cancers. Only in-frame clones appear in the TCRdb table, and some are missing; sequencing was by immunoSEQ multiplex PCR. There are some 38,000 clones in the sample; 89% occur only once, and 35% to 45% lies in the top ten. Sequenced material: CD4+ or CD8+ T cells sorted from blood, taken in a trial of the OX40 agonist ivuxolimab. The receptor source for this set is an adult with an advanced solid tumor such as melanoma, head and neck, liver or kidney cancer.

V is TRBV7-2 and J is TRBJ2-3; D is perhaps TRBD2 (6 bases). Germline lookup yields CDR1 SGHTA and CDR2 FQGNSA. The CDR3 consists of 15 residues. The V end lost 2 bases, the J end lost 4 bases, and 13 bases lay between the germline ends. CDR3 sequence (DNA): TGTGCCAGCAGCTTATGGCTAGGAGGGGCAGATACGCAGTATTTT. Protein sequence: CASSLWLGGADTQYF.

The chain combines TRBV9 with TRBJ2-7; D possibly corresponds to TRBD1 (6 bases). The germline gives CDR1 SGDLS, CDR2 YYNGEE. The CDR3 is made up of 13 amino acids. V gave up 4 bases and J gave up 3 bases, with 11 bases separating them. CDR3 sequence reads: CASSSGQSYEQYF. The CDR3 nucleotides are TGTGCCAGCAGCAGCGGACAGAGCTACGAGCAGTACTTC.

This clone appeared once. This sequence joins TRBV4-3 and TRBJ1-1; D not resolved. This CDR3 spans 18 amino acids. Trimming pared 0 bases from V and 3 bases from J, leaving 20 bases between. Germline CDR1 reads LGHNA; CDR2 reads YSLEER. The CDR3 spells CASSQERTLFVLDTEAFF. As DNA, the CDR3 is TGCGCCAGCAGCCAAGAAAGGACTCTCTTCGTGTTGGACACTGAAGCTTTCTTT.

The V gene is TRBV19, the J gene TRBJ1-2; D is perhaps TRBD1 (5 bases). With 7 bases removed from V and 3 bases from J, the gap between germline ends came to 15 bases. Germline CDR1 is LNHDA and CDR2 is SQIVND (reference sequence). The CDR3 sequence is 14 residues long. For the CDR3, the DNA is TGTGCCAGTACAGGCGGGGGAGACTACTATGGCTACACCTTC. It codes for CASTGGGDYYGYTF. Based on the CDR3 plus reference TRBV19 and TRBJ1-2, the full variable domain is DGGITQSPKYLFRKEGQNVTLSCEQNLNHDAMYWYRQDPGQGLRLIYYSQIVNDFQKGDIAEGYSVSREKKESFPLTVTSAQKNPTAFYLCASTGGGDYYGYTFGSGTRLTVV.

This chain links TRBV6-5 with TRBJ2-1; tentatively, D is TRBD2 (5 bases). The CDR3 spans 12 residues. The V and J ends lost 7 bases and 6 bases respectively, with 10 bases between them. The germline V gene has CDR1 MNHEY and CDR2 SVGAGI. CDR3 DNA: TGTGCCAGCACGGGAAGGTCCAATGAGCAGTTCTTC. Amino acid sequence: CASTGRSNEQFF.

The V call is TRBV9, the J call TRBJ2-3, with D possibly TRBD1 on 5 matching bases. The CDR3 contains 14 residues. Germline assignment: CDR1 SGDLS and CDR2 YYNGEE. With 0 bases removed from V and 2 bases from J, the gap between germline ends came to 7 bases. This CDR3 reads CASSVVGVTDTQYF. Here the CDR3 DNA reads TGTGCCAGCAGCGTAGTAGGGGTCACAGATACGCAGTATTTT.

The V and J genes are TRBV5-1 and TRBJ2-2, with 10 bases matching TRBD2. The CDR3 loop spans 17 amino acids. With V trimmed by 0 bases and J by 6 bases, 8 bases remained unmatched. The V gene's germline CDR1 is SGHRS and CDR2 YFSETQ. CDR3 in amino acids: CASSLASSGGFSGELFF. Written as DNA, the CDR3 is TGCGCCAGCAGCTTGGCTTCTAGCGGGGGCTTCTCCGGGGAGCTGTTTTTT.

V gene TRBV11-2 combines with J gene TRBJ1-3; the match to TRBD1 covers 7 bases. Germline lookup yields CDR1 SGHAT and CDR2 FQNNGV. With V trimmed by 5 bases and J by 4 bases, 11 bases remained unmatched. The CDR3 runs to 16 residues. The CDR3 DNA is TGTGCCAGCAGCCCCCAGGGGGAAAACTTCGGAAACACCATATATTTT. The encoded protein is CASSPQGENFGNTIYF.

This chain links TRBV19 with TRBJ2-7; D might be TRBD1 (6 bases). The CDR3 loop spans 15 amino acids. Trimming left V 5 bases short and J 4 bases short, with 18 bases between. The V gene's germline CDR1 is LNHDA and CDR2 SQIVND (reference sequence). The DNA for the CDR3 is TGTGCCAGTAGTCCTAACCCGACAGGATCTTACGAGCAGTACTTC. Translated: CASSPNPTGSYEQYF.

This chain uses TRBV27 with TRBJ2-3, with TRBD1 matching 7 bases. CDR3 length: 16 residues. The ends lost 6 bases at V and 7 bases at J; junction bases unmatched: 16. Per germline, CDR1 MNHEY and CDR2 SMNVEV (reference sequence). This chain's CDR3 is CASSQLKGTQGYTQYF. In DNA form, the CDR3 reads TGTGCCAGCAGCCAACTTAAGGGCACACAGGGGTATACGCAGTATTTT.

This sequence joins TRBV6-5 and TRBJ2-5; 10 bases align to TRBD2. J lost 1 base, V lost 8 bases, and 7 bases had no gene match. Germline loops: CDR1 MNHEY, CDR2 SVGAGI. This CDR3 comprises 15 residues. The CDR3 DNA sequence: TGTGCCAGCCGGGTACAGCGGGGGGGCCAAGAGACCCAGTACTTC. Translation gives CASRVQRGGQETQYF.

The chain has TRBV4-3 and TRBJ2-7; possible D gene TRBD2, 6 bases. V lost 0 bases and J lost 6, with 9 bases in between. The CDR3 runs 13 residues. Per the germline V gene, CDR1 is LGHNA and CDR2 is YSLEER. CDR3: CASSQDSGSEQYF. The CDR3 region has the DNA TGCGCCAGCAGCCAAGATTCCGGGAGCGAGCAGTACTTC.

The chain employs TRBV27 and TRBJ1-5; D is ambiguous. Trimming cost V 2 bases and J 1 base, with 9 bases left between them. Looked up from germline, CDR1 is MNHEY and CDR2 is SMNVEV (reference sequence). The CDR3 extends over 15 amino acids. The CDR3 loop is CASSLGLPSNQPQHF. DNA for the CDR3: TGTGCCAGCAGTTTAGGGCTCCCGAGCAATCAGCCCCAGCATTTT.

The CDR3 loop is CASSLVGPGNTIYF. CDR3 coding DNA: TGTGCCAGCAGCTTAGTGGGGCCTGGAAACACCATATATTTT. The chain employs TRBV7-9 and TRBJ1-3; D possibly corresponds to TRBD1 (5 bases). The CDR3 spans 14 residues. The V and J ends lost 1 base and 2 bases respectively, with 6 bases between them. Germline V gene data show CDR1 as SEHNR and CDR2 as FQNEAQ (reference sequence). The variable domain in full, with the rest retrieved from reference TRBV7-9 and TRBJ1-3, is DTGVSQNPRHKITKRGQNVTFRCDPISEHNRLYWYRQTLGQGPEFLTYFQNEAQLEKSRLLSDRFSAERPKGSFSTLEIQRTEQGDSAMYLCASSLVGPGNTIYFGEGSWLTVV.

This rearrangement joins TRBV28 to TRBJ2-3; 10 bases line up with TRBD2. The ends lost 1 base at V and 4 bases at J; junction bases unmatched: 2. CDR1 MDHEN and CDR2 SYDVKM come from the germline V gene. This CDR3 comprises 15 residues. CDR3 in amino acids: CASSLYTSGADTQYF. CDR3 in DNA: TGTGCCAGCAGTTTATATACTAGCGGGGCAGATACGCAGTATTTT.

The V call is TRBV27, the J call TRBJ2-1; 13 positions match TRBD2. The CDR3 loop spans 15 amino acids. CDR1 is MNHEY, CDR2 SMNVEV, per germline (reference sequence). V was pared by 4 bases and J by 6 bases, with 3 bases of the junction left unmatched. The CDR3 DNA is TGTGCCAGCAGTTCGGGGACTAGCGGGGTCAATGAGCAGTTCTTC. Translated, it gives CASSSGTSGVNEQFF.

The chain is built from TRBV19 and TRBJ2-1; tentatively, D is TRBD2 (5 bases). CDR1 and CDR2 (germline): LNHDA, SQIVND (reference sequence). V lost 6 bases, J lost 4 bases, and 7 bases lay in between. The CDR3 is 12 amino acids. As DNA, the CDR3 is TGTGCCAGTAGGGGGAGTTACAATGAGCAGTTCTTC. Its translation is CASRGSYNEQFF.

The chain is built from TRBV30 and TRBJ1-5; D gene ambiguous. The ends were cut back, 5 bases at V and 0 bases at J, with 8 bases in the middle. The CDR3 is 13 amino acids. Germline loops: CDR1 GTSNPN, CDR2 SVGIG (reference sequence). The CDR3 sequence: CAWGAGSNQPQHF. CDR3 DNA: TGTGCCTGGGGCGCCGGTAGCAATCAGCCCCAGCATTTT.

CDR3 protein: CASSLKGVRTEAFF. The CDR3 DNA follows: TGTGCCAGCAGCTTAAAGGGGGTACGCACTGAAGCTTTCTTT. This chain joins TRBV7-2 and TRBJ1-1, with a possible D match to TRBD1 (6 bases). Trimming took 2 bases from V and 4 from J, leaving 11 bases between them. Germline values: CDR1 SGHTA, CDR2 FQGNSA. This CDR3 contains 14 residues.

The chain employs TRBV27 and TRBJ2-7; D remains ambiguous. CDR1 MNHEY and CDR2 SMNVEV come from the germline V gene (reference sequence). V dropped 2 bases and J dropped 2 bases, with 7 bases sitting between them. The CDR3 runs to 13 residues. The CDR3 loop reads CASSLAPPYEQYF. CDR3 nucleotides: TGTGCCAGCAGTTTAGCTCCTCCCTACGAGCAGTACTTC.

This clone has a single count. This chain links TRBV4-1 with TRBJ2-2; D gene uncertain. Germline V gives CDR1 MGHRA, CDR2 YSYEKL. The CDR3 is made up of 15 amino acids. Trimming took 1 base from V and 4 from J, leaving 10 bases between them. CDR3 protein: CASSQVPASTGELFF. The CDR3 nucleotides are TGCGCCAGCAGCCAAGTCCCGGCGAGCACCGGGGAGCTGTTTTTT.

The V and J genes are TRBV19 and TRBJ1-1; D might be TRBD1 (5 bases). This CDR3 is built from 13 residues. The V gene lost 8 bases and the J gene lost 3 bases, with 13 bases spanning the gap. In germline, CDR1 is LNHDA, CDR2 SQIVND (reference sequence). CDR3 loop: CASVSDRDTEAFF. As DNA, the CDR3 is TGTGCCAGTGTCAGTGACAGAGACACTGAAGCTTTCTTT.

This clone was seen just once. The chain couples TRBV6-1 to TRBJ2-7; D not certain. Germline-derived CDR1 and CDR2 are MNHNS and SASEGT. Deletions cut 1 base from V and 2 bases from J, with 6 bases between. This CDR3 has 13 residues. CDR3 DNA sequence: TGTGCCAGCAGTGAAGGTGGCCCCTACGAGCAGTACTTC. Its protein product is CASSEGGPYEQYF.

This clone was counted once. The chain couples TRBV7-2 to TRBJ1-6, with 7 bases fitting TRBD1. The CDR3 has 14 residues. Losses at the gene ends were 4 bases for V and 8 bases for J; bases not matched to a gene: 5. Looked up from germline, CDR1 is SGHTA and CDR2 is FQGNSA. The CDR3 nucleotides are TGTGCCAGCAGCTCCCCGACAGGGTATTCACCCCTCCACTTT. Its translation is CASSSPTGYSPLHF.

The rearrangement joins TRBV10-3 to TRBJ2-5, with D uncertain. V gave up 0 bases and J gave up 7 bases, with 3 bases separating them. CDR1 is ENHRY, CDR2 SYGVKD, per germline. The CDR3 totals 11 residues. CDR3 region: CAISESGTQYF. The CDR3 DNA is TGTGCCATCAGTGAGTCGGGGACCCAGTACTTC.

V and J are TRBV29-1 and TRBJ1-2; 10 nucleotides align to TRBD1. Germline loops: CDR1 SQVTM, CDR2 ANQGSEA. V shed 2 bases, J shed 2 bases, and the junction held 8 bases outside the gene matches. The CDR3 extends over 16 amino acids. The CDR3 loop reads CSVETTGGEKNYGYTF. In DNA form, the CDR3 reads TGCAGCGTTGAAACGACAGGGGGCGAAAAAAACTATGGCTACACCTTC.

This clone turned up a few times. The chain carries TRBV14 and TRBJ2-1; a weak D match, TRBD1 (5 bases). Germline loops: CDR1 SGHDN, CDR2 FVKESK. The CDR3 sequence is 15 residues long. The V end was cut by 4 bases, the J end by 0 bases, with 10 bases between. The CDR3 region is CASSLRQSSYNEQFF. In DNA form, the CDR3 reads TGTGCCAGCAGCCTCCGACAGAGCTCCTACAATGAGCAGTTCTTC.

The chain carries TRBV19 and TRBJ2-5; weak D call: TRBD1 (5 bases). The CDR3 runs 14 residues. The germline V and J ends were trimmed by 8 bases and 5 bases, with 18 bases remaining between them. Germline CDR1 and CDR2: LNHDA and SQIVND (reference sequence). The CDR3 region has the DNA TGTGCCAGTGTCATTTGGGGCCCAGGTGAGACCCAGTACTTC. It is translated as CASVIWGPGETQYF.

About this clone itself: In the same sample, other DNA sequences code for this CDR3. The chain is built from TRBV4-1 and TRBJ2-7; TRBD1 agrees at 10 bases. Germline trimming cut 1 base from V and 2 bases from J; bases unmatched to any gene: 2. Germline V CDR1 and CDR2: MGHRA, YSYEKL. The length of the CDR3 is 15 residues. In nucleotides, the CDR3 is TGCGCCAGCAGCCAAGGGACAGGGGGGACCTACGAGCAGTACTTC. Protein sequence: CASSQGTGGTYEQYF.

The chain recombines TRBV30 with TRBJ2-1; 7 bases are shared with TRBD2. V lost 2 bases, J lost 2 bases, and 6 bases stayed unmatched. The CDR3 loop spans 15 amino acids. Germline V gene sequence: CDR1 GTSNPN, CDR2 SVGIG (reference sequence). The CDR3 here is CAWSHGGGPYNEQFF. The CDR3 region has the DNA TGTGCCTGGAGTCACGGCGGGGGACCCTACAATGAGCAGTTCTTC.